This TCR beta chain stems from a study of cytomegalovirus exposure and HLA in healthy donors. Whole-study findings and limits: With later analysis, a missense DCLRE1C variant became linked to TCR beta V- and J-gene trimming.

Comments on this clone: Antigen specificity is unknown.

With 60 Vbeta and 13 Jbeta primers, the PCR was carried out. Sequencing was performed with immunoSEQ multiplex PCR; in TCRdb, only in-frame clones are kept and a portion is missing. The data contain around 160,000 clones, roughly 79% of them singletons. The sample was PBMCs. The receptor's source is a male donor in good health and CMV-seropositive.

The CDR3 DNA is TGTGCCAGCAGCCAAGGGGAGCACTACGAGCAGTACTTC. Protein sequence: CASSQGEHYEQYF. The chain has TRBV4-2 and TRBJ2-7; perhaps TRBD2 as D (5 bases). The germline V gene encodes CDR1 LGHNA and CDR2 YNFKEQ. CDR3 length equals 13 residues. With 1 base removed from V and 3 bases from J, the gap between germline ends came to 7 bases.